The rows below give T cell receptor beta chains drawn from one sample of a study of blood T cells in healthy people across ages. A single record per CDR3 protein comes from TCRdb applying MiXCR to the 5' RACE reads. This table has around 580,000 distinct CDR3 sequences, 45% to 55% appearing once. Material for sequencing was blood. Source of these receptors: an elderly man in good health. Each CDR3 is given without its conserved first and last residue.

j_call: TRBJ1-1
v_call: TRBV7-9
cdr3_aa: ASSPLMNTEAF

j_call: TRBJ2-7
v_call: TRBV28
cdr3_aa: ASSLPQRSDYEQY

j_call: TRBJ2-4
v_call: TRBV7-3
cdr3_aa: ASSLTGTSGKNIQY

j_call: TRBJ2-4
v_call: TRBV6-5
cdr3_aa: ASSSPGTANIQY

j_call: TRBJ2-3
v_call: TRBV10-1
cdr3_aa: ASSESGGGDTQY

j_call: TRBJ2-7
v_call: TRBV20-1
cdr3_aa: SARIPGQNYEQY

j_call: TRBJ2-5
v_call: TRBV20-1
cdr3_aa: SASHTYGTQY

j_call: TRBJ2-7
v_call: TRBV6-5
cdr3_aa: ASSSNGGGSEQY

j_call: TRBJ2-7
v_call: TRBV6-6
cdr3_aa: ASGRQETYEQY

j_call: TRBJ2-1
v_call: TRBV6-5
cdr3_aa: AGRVLNEQF

j_call: TRBJ2-1
v_call: TRBV7-2
cdr3_aa: ASSLDRAPNEQF

j_call: TRBJ2-3
v_call: TRBV29-1
cdr3_aa: SVERDSYTQY

j_call: TRBJ2-7
v_call: TRBV20-1
cdr3_aa: SARDWDRGYYEQY

j_call: TRBJ2-3
v_call: TRBV6-5
cdr3_aa: ASSFSPSTGGRSDTQY

j_call: TRBJ1-2
v_call: TRBV18
cdr3_aa: ASSPPRDGLYGYT

j_call: TRBJ2-5
v_call: TRBV21-1
cdr3_aa: ASSKGTSATQETQY

j_call: TRBJ2-1
v_call: TRBV11-1
cdr3_aa: ASSNGRSPVEQF

j_call: TRBJ2-3
v_call: TRBV20-1
cdr3_aa: SAIKSGLRGTDTQY

j_call: TRBJ2-1
v_call: TRBV5-1
cdr3_aa: ASGAGSYNEQF

j_call: TRBJ1-4
v_call: TRBV7-2
cdr3_aa: ASSHQSDTIKSNEKLF

j_call: TRBJ1-6
v_call: TRBV6-6
cdr3_aa: AGSYGTGRAGPPH

j_call: TRBJ2-4
v_call: TRBV7-2
cdr3_aa: ASSLVQTTYELY

j_call: TRBJ1-1
v_call: TRBV29-1
cdr3_aa: SVEKGGTEAF

j_call: TRBJ2-5
v_call: TRBV29-1
cdr3_aa: SVGQGTEETQY

j_call: TRBJ2-1
v_call: TRBV20-1
cdr3_aa: SARVAGTSGRAGYNEQF

j_call: TRBJ2-5
v_call: TRBV7-8
cdr3_aa: ASSIGQETQY

j_call: TRBJ1-4
v_call: TRBV20-1
cdr3_aa: SAGGTRPPQNEKLF

j_call: TRBJ2-5
v_call: TRBV6-5
cdr3_aa: ASSFSQGRETQY

j_call: TRBJ2-7
v_call: TRBV6-2/TRBV6-3
cdr3_aa: ASTPSGTSYEQY

j_call: TRBJ1-6
v_call: TRBV3-1
cdr3_aa: ASSQADSVSSPLH

j_call: TRBJ2-1
v_call: TRBV2
cdr3_aa: ASSRSSGGLGNEQF

j_call: TRBJ2-4
v_call: TRBV29-1
cdr3_aa: SAGGGLGKNIQY

j_call: TRBJ2-5
v_call: TRBV20-1
cdr3_aa: SAGWTAGQTQY

j_call: TRBJ2-5
v_call: TRBV3-1
cdr3_aa: ASSQAGASQETQY

j_call: TRBJ2-5
v_call: TRBV12-3/TRBV12-4
cdr3_aa: ASSRWRTPGGGEQY

j_call: TRBJ2-2
v_call: TRBV5-5
cdr3_aa: ASSLLAEGGGELF

j_call: TRBJ1-2
v_call: TRBV6-5
cdr3_aa: ASSPGTSRNYGYT

j_call: TRBJ2-7
v_call: TRBV7-9
cdr3_aa: ASSLLSSGYSYEQY

j_call: TRBJ2-3
v_call: TRBV7-2
cdr3_aa: ASSELAGRPPQY

j_call: TRBJ2-1
v_call: TRBV6-5
cdr3_aa: ASSYSTGFNNEQF

j_call: TRBJ2-3
v_call: TRBV15
cdr3_aa: ATSRAPRRGGTDTQY

j_call: TRBJ1-1
v_call: TRBV10-3
cdr3_aa: AISLEVGSGTEAF

j_call: NA
v_call: TRBV24-1
cdr3_aa: ATSERGLSEQY

j_call: TRBJ2-7
v_call: TRBV6-2/TRBV6-3
cdr3_aa: ASSYDTRKDYEQY

j_call: TRBJ1-2
v_call: TRBV20-1
cdr3_aa: SALQGPGGYT

j_call: TRBJ2-5
v_call: TRBV4-3
cdr3_aa: ASSQDIGEEETQY

j_call: TRBJ1-1
v_call: TRBV20-1
cdr3_aa: SARDYGTEAF

j_call: TRBJ2-3
v_call: TRBV20-1
cdr3_aa: SLELAADTQY

j_call: TRBJ2-7
v_call: TRBV20-1
cdr3_aa: SAPTLEQGRYEQY

j_call: TRBJ2-3
v_call: TRBV7-9
cdr3_aa: ASSTDRGGPDTQY

j_call: TRBJ2-3
v_call: TRBV10-3
cdr3_aa: AITPRDTGDTQY

j_call: TRBJ2-1
v_call: TRBV15
cdr3_aa: ATSTKTSGSNEQF

j_call: TRBJ2-3
v_call: TRBV30
cdr3_aa: AWRVPGLAATDTQY

j_call: TRBJ2-3
v_call: TRBV10-3
cdr3_aa: AVSDPDTQY

j_call: TRBJ2-4
v_call: TRBV7-9
cdr3_aa: ASSLEAGGTKNIQY

j_call: TRBJ2-1
v_call: TRBV10-1
cdr3_aa: ASSEDPGNEQF

j_call: TRBJ2-7
v_call: TRBV10-3
cdr3_aa: AISNSGDYEQY